The 2 T cell receptor beta chains reported below all come from one sample, sequenced in a study of shared clonotypes between healthy human individuals. Repertoires were generated with immunoSEQ multiplex PCR, while TCRdb's copy carries only in-frame clones and drops some. The sample records some 2,500,000 clones, 92% being singletons. The sequenced material came from naive CD4+ T cells from PBMCs. This sample's subset: CD45RA+ positively selected. Source of these receptors: a man between 18 and 29 years old in good health. Some clones in this sample may be carry-over from other donors' samples.

The chain recombines TRBV11-2 with TRBJ2-1; D is unresolved. CDR1 is SGHAT and CDR2 is FQNNGV in the germline V gene. This CDR3 is 14 amino acids long. Trimming cost V 5 bases and J 4 bases, with 12 bases left between them. CDR3 in amino acids: CASSLLGSYNEQFF. As DNA, the CDR3 is TGTGCCAGCAGCCTGCTGGGGTCTTACAATGAGCAGTTCTTC.

The V call is TRBV4-1, the J call TRBJ2-2, with D perhaps TRBD2 (5 bases). Trimming cost V 1 base and J 10 bases, with 16 bases left between them. Germline loops: CDR1 MGHRA, CDR2 YSYEKL. The length of the CDR3 is 15 residues. The CDR3, as DNA: TGCGCCAGCAGCCAAGGTCGTACGGCCCGGGAGGAGCTGTTTTTT. It specifies CASSQGRTAREELFF.